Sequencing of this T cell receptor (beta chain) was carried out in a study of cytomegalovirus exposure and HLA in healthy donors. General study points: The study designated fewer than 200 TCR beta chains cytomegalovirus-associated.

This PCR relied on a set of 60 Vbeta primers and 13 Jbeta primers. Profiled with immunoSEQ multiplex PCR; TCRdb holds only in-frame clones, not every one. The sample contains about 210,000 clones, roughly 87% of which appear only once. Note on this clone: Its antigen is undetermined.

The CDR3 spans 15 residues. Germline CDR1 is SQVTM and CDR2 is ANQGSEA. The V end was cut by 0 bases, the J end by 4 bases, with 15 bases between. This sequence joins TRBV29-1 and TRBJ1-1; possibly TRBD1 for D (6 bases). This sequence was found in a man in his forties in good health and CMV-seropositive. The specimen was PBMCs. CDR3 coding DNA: TGCAGCGTTGAAGATCGGGGACATCAGCTCACTGAAGCTTTCTTT. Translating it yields CSVEDRGHQLTEAFF. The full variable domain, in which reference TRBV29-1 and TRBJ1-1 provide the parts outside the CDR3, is SAVISQKPSRDICQRGTSLTIQCQVDSQVTMMFWYRQQPGQSLTLIATANQGSEATYESGFVIDKFPISRPNLTFSTLTVSNMSPEDSSIYLCSVEDRGHQLTEAFFGQGTRLTVV.